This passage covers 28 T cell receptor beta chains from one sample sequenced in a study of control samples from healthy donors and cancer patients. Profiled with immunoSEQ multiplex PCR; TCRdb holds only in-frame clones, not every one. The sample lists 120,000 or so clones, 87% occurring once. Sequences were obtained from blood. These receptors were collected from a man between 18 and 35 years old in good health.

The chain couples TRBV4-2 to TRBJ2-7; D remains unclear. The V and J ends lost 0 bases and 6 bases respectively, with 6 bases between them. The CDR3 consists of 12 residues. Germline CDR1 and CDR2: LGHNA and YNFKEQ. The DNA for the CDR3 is TGTGCCAGCAGCCAAGAGGTAGGCGAGCAGTACTTC. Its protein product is CASSQEVGEQYF.

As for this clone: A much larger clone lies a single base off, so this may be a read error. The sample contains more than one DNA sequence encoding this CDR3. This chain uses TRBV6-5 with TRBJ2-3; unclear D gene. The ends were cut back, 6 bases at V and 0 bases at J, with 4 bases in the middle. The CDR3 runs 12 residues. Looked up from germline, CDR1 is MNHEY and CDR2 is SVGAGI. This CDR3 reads CASRDSTDTQYF. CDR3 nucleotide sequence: TGTGCCAGCAGGGACAGCACAGATACGCAGTATTTT.

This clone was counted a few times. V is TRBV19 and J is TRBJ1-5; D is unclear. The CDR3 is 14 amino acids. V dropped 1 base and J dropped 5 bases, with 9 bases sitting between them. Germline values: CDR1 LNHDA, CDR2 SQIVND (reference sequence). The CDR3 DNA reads TGTGCCAGTAGTATAGTTCGGGAACATCAGCCCCAGCATTTT. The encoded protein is CASSIVREHQPQHF.

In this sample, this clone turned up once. The CDR3 nucleotides are TGTGCCAGCAGTATGGACAGGTCTCCCTACGAGCAGTACTTC. This gives the protein CASSMDRSPYEQYF. The chain couples TRBV27 to TRBJ2-7, with 7 bases that match TRBD1. The CDR3 runs 14 residues. Germline CDR1 is MNHEY and CDR2 is SMNVEV (reference sequence). With V trimmed by 5 bases and J by 2 bases, 6 bases remained unmatched.

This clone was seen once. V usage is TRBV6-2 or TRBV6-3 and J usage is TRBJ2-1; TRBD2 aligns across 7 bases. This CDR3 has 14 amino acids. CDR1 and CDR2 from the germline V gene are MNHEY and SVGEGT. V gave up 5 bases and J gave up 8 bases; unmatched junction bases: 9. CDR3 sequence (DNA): TGTGCCAGCAGTCCCCCCGGGACTAAGGATGAGCAGTTCTTC. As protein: CASSPPGTKDEQFF.

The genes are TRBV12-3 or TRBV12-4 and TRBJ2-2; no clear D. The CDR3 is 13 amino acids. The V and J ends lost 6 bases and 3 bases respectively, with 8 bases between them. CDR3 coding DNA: TGTGCCAGCAGGCCCGTCTACACCGGGGAGCTGTTTTTT. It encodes CASRPVYTGELFF.

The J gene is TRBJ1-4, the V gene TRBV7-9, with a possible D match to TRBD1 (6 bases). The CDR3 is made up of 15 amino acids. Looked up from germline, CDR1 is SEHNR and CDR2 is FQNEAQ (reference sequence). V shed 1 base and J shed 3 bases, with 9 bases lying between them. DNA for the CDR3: TGTGCCAGCAGCTTAGAAGGGGGTCCTAATGAAAAACTGTTTTTT. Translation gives CASSLEGGPNEKLFF.

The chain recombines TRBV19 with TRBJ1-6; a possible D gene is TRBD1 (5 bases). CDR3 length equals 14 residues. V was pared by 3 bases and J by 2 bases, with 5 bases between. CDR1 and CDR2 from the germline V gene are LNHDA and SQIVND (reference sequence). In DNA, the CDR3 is TGTGCCAGTAGTATGGGGGCCTATAATTCACCCCTCCACTTT. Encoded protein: CASSMGAYNSPLHF.

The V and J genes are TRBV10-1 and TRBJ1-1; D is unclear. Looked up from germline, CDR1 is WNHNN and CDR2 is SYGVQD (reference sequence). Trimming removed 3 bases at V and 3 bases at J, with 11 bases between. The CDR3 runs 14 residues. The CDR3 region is CASSDPGTDTEAFF. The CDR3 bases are TGCGCCAGCAGTGACCCGGGTACGGACACTGAAGCTTTCTTT.

The CDR3 spells CASSQRTGIGANVLTF. The CDR3 DNA reads TGTGCCAGCAGCCAGAGGACAGGGATAGGGGCCAACGTCCTGACTTTC. The V gene is TRBV3-1 (or the pseudogene TRBV3-2), the J gene TRBJ2-6; 8 positions match TRBD1. CDR3 length: 16 amino acids. The V and J ends lost 3 bases and 4 bases, in that order; junction bases with no gene match: 5. Germline CDR1 LGHDT, CDR2 YNNKEL (reference sequence).

CDR3 loop: CASSVAGGPYNEQFF. CDR3 in DNA: TGCGCCAGCAGCGTAGCGGGAGGGCCCTACAATGAGCAGTTCTTC. This chain joins TRBV10-1 and TRBJ2-1; 11 nucleotides line up with TRBD2. CDR3 length: 15 residues. J lost 2 bases, V lost 6 bases, and 3 bases had no gene match. Germline CDR1 reads WNHNN; CDR2 reads SYGVQD (reference sequence).

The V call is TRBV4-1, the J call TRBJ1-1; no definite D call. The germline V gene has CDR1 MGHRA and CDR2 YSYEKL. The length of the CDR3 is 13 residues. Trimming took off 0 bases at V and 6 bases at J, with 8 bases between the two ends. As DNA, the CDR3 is TGCGCCAGCAGCCAAGATAGTTGGGCTGAAGCTTTCTTT. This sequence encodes CASSQDSWAEAFF.

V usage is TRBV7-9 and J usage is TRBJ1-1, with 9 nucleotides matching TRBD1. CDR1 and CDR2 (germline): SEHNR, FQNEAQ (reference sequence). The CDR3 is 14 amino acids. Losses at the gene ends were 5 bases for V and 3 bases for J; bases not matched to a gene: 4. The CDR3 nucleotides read TGTGCCAGCAGCGTAGGACAGGGGCACACTGAAGCTTTCTTT. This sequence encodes CASSVGQGHTEAFF.

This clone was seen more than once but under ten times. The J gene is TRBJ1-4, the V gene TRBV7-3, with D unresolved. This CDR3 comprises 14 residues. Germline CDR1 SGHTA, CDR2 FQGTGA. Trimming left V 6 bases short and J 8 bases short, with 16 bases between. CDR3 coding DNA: TGTGCCAGCAGGTCGTTCAGGCGAGGGGAAAAACTGTTTTTT. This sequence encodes CASRSFRRGEKLFF.

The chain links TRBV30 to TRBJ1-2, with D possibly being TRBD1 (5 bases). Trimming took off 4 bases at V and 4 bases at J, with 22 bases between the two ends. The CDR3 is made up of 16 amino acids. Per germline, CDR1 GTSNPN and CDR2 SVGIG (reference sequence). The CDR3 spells CAWTPETRARGYGYTF. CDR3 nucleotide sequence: TGTGCCTGGACACCCGAAACAAGGGCTAGGGGCTATGGCTACACCTTC.

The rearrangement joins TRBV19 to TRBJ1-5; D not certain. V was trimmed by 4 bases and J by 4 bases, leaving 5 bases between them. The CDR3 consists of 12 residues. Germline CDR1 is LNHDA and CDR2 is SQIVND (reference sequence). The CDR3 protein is CASSRSNQPQHF. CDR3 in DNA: TGTGCCAGTAGTAGGTCTAATCAGCCCCAGCATTTT.

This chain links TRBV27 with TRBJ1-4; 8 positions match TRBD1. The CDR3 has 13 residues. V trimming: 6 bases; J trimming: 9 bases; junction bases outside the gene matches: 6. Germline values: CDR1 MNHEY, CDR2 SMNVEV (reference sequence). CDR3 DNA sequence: TGTGCCAGCAGCCCGGACAGGGTGAAAAAACTGTTTTTT. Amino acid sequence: CASSPDRVKKLFF.

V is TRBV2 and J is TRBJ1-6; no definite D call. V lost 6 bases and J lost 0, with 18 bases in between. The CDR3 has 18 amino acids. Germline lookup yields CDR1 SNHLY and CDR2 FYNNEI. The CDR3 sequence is CASRTSLAESSYNSPLHF. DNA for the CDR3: TGTGCCAGCAGGACCTCCCTGGCAGAGAGCTCCTATAATTCACCCCTCCACTTT.

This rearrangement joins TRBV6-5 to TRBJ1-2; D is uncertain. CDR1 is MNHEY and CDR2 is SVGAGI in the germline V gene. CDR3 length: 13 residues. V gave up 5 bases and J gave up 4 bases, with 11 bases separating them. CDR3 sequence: CASSPSVLYGYTF. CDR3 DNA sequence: TGTGCCAGCAGTCCCTCCGTCCTCTATGGCTACACCTTC.

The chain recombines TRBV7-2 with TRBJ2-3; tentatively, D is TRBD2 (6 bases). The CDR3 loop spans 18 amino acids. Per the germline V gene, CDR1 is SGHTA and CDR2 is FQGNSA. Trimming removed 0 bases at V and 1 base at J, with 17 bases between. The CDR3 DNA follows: TGTGCCAGCAGCTTAGCTGTCCAAAGCGCGGGACGCACAGATACGCAGTATTTT. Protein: CASSLAVQSAGRTDTQYF.

The CDR3 coding sequence is TGTGCCAGCAGCCTTGGACTATCAGATACGCAGTATTTT. The encoded protein is CASSLGLSDTQYF. The rearrangement joins TRBV3-1 (or the pseudogene TRBV3-2) to TRBJ2-3; the D gene is possibly TRBD2 (6 bases). CDR1 and CDR2 (germline): LGHDT, YNNKEL (reference sequence). The CDR3 has 13 residues. V gave up 4 bases and J gave up 4 bases, with 9 bases separating them.

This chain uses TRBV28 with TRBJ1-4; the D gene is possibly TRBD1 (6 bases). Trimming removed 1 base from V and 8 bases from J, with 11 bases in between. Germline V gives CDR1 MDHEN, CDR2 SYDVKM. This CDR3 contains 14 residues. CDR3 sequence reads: CASSLLGGEEKLFF. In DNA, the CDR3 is TGTGCCAGCAGTTTATTAGGGGGAGAGGAAAAACTGTTTTTT.

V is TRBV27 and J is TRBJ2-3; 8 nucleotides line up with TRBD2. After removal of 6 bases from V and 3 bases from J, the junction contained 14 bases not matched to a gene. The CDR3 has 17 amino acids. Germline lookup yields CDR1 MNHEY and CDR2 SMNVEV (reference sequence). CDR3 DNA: TGTGCCAGCAGCATCCGGACTAGCCCGATGGGGACAGATACGCAGTATTTT. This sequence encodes CASSIRTSPMGTDTQYF.

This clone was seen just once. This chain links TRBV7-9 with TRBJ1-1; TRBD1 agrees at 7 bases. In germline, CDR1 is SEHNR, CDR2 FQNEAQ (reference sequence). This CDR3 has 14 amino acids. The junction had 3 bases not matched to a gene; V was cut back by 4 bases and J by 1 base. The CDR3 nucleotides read TGTGCCAGCAGCTCCTCAGGGGGGAACACTGAAGCTTTCTTT. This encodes CASSSSGGNTEAFF.

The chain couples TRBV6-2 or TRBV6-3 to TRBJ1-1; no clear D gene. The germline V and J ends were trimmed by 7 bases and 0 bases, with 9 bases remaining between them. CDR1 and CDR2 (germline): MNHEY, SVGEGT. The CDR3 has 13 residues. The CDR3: CASTPRVNTEAFF. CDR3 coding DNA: TGTGCCAGCACCCCTAGGGTGAACACTGAAGCTTTCTTT.

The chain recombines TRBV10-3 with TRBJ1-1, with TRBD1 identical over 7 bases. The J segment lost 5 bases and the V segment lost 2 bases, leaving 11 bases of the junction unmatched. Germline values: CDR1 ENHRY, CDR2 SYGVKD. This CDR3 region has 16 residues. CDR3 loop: CAISEPIAQGKTEAFF. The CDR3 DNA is TGTGCCATCAGTGAGCCCATCGCACAGGGGAAAACTGAAGCTTTCTTT.

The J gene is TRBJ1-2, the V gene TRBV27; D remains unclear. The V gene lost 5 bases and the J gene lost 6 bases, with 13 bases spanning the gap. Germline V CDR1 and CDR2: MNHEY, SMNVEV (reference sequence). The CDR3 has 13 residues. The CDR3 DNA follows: TGTGCCAGCAGTGCAGGAGGATTGGATGGCTACACCTTC. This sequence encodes CASSAGGLDGYTF.

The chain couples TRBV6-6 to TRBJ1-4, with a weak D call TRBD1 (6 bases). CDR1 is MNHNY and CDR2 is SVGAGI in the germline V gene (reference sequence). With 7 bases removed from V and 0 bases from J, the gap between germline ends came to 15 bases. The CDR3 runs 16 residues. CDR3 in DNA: TGTGCCAGCACTCCCCGGAGGACAGCAACTAATGAAAAACTGTTTTTT. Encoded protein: CASTPRRTATNEKLFF.